This TCR beta chain derives from a study of long-term antiretroviral therapy in people with HIV. Study outcomes and limitations: Diversity went up after ART and still fell short of transplant donor controls.

They ran version v3.0 of the immunoSEQ assay at survey level. Sequencing aimed to cover roughly 35,000-50,000 T-cell genomes per sample. Produced via immunoSEQ multiplex PCR; TCRdb's table is partial and in-frame only. This table has more than 25,000 clones, about 98% appearing once. The germline CDR1 and CDR2 sequences are SGHVS and FNYEAQ. The CDR3 has 15 residues. The J segment lost 6 bases and the V segment lost 4 bases, leaving 11 bases of the junction unmatched. As concerns this clone: Antigen: not known.

This clonotype originated in a man in his thirties or forties with HIV. This sequence joins TRBV7-6 and TRBJ1-2; TRBD1 matches at 7 bases. This specimen consisted of unsorted PBMCs, obtained 7.6 years after starting antiretroviral therapy. The CDR3, as DNA: TGTGCCAGCAGCTCCCCCTGGGACAGAGGAAATGGCTACACCTTC. Residues: CASSSPWDRGNGYTF.